This TCR beta chain was sequenced for a study of T-cell reconstitution after alpha-beta-depleted transplantation in children. Study-wide findings and caveats: There were reportedly several hundred expanded graft clones from which alpha-beta T cells came about two months after transplant. The authors attributed T-cell counts and diversity one year after transplant mostly to newly produced T cells. For some patients, TCRbeta diversity was high at day 60 because of recipient T cells and thymic progenitors that survived.

Preparation of the TCRbeta library used unique molecular identifiers. TCRdb passed the PCR reads through MiXCR, listing each CDR3 protein once. The sample has approximately 98,000 distinct CDR3 sequences; 5.5% to 7% are singletons. With respect to this clonotype: Antigen unknown.

The CDR3 is 14 residues long. CDR1 and CDR2 (germline): DFQATT, SNEGSKA (reference sequence). V gave up 3 bases and J gave up 2 bases, with 14 bases separating them. This TCR came from a male patient between 2 and 10 years old who had a stem cell transplant for acute lymphoblastic leukemia, so the T cells may come from the graft donor. The input for sequencing was PBMCs, mostly from graft donor cells, taken 360 days after TCRalphabeta/CD19-depleted stem cell transplant. The gene calls are TRBV20-1 and TRBJ2-7; D gene uncertain. CDR3 sequence reads: CSARDPERAYEQYF. CDR3 DNA sequence: TGCAGTGCTAGGGATCCCGAAAGAGCCTACGAGCAGTACTTC.